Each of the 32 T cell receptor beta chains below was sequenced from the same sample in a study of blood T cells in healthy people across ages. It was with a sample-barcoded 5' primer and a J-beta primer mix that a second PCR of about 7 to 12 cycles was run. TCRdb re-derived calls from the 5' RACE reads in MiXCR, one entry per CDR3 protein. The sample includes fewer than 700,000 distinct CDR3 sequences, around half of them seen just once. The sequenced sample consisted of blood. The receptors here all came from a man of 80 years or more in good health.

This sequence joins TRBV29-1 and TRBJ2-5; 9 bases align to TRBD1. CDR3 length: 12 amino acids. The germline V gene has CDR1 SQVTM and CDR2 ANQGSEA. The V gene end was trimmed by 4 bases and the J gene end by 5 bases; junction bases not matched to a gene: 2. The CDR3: CSVGQGDETQYF. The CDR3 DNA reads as TGCAGCGTTGGACAGGGGGACGAGACCCAGTACTTC.

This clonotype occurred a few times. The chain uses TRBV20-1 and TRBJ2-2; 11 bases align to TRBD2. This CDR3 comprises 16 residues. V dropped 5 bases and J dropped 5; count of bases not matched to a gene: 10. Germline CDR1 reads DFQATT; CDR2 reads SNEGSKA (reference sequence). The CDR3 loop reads CSAPAGTSGLTGELFF. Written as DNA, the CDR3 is TGCAGTGCTCCCGCCGGGACTAGCGGTCTTACCGGGGAGCTGTTTTTT.

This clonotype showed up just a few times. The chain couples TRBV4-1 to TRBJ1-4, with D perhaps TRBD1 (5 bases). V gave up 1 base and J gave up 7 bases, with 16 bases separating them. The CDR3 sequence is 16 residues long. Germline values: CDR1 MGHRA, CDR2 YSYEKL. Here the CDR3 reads CASSQGGNSGAEKLFF. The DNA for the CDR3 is TGCGCCAGCAGCCAAGGAGGGAACAGTGGGGCTGAAAAACTGTTTTTT.

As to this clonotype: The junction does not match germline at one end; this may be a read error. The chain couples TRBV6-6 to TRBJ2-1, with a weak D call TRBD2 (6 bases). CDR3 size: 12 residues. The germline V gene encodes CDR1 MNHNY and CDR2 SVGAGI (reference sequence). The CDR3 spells CASSYSRLEPFF. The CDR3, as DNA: TGTGCCAGCAGTTACTCGAGACTAGAGCCGTTCTTC.

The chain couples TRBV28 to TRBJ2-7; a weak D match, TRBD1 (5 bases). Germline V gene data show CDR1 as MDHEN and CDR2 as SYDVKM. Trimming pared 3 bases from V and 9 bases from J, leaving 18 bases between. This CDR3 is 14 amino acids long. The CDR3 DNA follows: TGTGCCAGCAGTTTCGGCGACAGCAGGACGGCGCAGTACTTC. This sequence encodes CASSFGDSRTAQYF.

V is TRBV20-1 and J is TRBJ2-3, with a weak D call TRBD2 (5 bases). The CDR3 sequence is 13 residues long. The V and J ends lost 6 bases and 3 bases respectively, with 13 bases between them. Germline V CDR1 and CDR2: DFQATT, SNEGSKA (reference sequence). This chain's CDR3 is CSAPRASTDTQYF. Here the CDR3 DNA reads TGCAGTGCCCCGCGGGCGAGTACAGATACGCAGTATTTT.

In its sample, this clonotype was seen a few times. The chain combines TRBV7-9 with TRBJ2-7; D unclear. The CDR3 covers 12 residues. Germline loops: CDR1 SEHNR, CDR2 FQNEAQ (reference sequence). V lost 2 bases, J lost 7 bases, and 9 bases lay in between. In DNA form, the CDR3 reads TGTGCCAGCAGCTTAAATCTGGGGGAGCAGTACTTC. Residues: CASSLNLGEQYF.

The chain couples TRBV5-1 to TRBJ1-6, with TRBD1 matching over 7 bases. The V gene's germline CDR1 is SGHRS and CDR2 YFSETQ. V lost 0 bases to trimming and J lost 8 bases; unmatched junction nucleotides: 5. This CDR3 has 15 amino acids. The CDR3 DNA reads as TGCGCCAGCAGCTTGGGTGGGACAGCCGATTCACCCCTCCACTTT. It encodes CASSLGGTADSPLHF.

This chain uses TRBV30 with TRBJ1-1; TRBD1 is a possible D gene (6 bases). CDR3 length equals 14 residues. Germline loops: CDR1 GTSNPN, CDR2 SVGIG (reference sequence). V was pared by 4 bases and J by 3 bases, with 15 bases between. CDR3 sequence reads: CAWILDRTYTEAFF. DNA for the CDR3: TGTGCCTGGATACTTGACAGGACCTACACTGAAGCTTTCTTT.

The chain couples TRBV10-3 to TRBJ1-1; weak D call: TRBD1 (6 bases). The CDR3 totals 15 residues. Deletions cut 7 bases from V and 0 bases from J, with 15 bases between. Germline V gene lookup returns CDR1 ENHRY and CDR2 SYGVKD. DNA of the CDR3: TGTGCCATCACCAGACAGCGGGACATGAACACTGAAGCTTTCTTT. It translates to CAITRQRDMNTEAFF.

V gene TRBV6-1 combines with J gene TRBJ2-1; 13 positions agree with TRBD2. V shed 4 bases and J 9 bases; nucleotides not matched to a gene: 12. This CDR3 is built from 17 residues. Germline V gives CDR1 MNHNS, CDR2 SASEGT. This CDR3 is CASSGTSGSLGRGEQFF. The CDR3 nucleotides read TGTGCCAGCAGTGGGACTAGCGGGAGTCTTGGTCGAGGTGAGCAGTTCTTC.

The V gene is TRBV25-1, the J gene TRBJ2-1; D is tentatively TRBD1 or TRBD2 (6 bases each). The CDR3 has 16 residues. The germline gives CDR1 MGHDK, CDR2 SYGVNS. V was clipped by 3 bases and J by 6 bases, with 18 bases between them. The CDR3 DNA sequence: TGTGCCAGCAGTGAGTCCGGACAGAGGAGGGTCAATGAGCAGTTCTTC. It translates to CASSESGQRRVNEQFF.

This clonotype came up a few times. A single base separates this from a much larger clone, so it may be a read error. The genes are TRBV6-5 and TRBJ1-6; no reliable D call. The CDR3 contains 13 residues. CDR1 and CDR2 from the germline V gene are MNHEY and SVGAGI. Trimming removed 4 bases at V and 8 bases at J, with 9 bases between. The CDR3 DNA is TGTGCCAGCAGTTGTAACAGCGATTCACCCCTCCACTTT. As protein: CASSCNSDSPLHF.

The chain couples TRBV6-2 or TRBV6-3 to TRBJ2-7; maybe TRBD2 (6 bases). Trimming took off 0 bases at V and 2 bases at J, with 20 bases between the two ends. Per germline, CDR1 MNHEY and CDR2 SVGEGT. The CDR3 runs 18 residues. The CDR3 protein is CASSYSRRLEGTPYEQYF. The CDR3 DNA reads TGTGCCAGCAGTTACTCGCGTAGGTTGGAGGGGACGCCCTACGAGCAGTACTTC.

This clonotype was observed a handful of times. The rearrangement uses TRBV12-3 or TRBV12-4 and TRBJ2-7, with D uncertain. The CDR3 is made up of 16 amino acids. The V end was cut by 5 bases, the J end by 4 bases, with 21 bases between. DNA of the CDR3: TGTGCCAGCAGTAGCATCCAGGTCCCAGGTCGGTACGAGCAGTACTTC. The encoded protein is CASSSIQVPGRYEQYF.

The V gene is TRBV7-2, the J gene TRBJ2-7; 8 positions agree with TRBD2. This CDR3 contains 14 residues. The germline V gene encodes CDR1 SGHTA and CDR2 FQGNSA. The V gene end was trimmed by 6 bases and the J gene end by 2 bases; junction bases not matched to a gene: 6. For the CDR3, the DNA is TGTGCCAGCAGGACGGTAGCGGGGACCTACGAGCAGTACTTC. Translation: CASRTVAGTYEQYF.

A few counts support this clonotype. The CDR3 reads CASSFGDGKNSPLHF. The CDR3 DNA reads as TGTGCCAGCAGCTTTGGGGACGGGAAAAATTCACCCCTCCACTTT. This chain links TRBV7-9 with TRBJ1-6; D is perhaps TRBD1 (5 bases). Trimming took 3 bases from V and 7 from J, leaving 13 bases between them. CDR3 length: 15 amino acids. Germline V gene lookup returns CDR1 SEHNR and CDR2 FQNEAQ (reference sequence).

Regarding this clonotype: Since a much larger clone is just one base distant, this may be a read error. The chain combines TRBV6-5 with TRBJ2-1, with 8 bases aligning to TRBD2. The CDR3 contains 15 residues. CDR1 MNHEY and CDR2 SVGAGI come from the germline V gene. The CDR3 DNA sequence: TGTGCCAGCGGTTACGGGCGGGGGGCAGTCACTGAGCAGTTCTTC. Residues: CASGYGRGAVTEQFF.

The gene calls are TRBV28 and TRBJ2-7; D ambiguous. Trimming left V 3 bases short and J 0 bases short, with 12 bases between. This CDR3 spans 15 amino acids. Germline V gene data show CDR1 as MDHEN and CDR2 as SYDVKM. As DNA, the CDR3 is TGTGCCAGCAGTTTTATGCAGGTATCCTCCTACGAGCAGTACTTC. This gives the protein CASSFMQVSSYEQYF.

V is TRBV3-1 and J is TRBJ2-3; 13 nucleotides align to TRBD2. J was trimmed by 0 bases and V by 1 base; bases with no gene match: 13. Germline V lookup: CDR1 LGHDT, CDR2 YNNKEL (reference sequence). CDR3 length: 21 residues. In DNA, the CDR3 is TGTGCCAGCAGCCAAGTCACAACTAGCGGGGGGGGTTACCCTAGCACAGATACGCAGTATTTT. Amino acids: CASSQVTTSGGGYPSTDTQYF.

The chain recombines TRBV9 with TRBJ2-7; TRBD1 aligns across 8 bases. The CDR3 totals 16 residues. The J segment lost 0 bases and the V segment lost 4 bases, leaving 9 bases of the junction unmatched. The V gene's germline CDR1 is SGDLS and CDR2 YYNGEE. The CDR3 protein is CASSTRTGTGSYEQYF. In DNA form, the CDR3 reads TGTGCCAGCAGCACCCGGACAGGGACTGGCTCCTACGAGCAGTACTTC.

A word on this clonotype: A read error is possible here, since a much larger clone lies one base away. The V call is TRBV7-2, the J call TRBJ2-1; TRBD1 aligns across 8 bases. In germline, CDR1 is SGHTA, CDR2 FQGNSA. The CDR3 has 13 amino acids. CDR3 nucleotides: TGTGCCAGCCAGGGACAGGTACACAATAAGCAGTTCTTC. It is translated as CASQGQVHNKQFF.

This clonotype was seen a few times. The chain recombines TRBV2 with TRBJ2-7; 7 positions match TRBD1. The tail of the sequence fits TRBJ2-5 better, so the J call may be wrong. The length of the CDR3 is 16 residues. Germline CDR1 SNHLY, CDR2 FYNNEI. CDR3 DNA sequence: TGTGCCAGCAGTGTCTCCCGGCCAGGGGGATCGGAGACCCAGTACTTC. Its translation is CASSVSRPGGSETQYF.

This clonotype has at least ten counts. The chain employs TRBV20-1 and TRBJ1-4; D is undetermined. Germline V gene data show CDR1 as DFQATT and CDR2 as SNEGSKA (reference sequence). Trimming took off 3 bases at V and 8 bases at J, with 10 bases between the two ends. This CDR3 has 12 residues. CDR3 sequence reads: CSASSGPEKLFF. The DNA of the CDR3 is TGCAGTGCTAGTAGTGGTCCGGAAAAACTGTTTTTT.

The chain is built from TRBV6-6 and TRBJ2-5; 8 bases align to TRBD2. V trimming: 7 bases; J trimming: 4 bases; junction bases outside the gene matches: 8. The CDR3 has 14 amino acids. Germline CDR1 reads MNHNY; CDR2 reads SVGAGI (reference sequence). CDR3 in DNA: TGTGCCAGCAAACGGGGGGGCGGTGGAGAGACCCAGTACTTC. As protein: CASKRGGGGETQYF.

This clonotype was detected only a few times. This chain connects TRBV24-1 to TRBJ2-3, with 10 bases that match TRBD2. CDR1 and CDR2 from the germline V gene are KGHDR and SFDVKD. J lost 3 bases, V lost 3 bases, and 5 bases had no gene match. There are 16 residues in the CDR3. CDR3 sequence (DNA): TGTGCCACCAGTGATGCCGGTAGCGGGGGGACAGATACGCAGTATTTT. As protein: CATSDAGSGGTDTQYF.

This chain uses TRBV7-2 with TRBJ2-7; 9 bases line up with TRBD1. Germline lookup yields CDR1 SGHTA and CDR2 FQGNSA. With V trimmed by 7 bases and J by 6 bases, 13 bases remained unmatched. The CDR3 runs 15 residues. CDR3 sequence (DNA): TGTGCCAGCACCTCCGGGACAGGGCCGTGGGGCGAGCAGTACTTC. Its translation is CASTSGTGPWGEQYF.

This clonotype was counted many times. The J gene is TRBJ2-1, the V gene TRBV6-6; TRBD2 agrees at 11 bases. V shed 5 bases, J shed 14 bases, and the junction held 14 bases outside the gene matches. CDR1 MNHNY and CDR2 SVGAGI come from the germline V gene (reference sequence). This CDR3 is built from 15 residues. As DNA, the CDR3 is TGTGCCAGCAGTAGTAGCGGGAGGGCCACTGAGGGGGAGTTCTTC. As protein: CASSSSGRATEGEFF.

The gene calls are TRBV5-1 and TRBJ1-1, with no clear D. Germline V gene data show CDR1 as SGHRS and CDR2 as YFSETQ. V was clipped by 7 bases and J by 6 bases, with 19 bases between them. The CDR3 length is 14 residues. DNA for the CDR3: TGCGCCAGCTGGGAGACGGTCTCCAGCGCTGAAGCTTTCTTT. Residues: CASWETVSSAEAFF.

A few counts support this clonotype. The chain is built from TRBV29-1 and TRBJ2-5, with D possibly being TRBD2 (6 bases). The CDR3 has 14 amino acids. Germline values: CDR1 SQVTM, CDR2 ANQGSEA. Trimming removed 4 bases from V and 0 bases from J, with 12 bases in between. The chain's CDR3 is CSVGVRDHQETQYF. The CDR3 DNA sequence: TGCAGCGTTGGTGTGCGGGACCACCAAGAGACCCAGTACTTC.

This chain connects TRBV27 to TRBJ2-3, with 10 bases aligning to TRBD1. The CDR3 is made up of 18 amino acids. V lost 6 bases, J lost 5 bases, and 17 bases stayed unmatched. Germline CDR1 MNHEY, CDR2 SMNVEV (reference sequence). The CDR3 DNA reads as TGTGCCAGCAGCTTACGGGTGGCCGGGACAGGGGAAATAGATACGCAGTATTTT. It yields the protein CASSLRVAGTGEIDTQYF.

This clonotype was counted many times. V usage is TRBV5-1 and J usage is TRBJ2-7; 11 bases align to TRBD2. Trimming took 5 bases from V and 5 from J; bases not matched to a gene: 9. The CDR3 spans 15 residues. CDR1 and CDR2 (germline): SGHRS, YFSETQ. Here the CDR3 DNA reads TGCGCCAGCAGTTACGTAGCGGGAGGGCTCAACGAGCAGTACTTC. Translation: CASSYVAGGLNEQYF.